The T cell receptor beta chain under discussion was sequenced for a study of T-cell memory formation after mild COVID-19. Turning to the study itself: Largely donor-specific TCR clusters were found.

This clonotype was seen a few times. Its target is not known. The study, taken as a whole, reports: The study detected some responding clones in pre-infection memory, suggesting cross-reactive memory joined.

V was trimmed by 0 bases and J by 2 bases, leaving 13 bases between them. From germline, CDR1 is ENHRY and CDR2 SYGVKD. There are 16 residues in the CDR3. TCRdb re-derived calls from the 5' RACE reads in MiXCR, one entry per CDR3 protein. The sample has around 530,000 distinct CDR3 sequences, less than 25% seen once. The origin of this receptor is an adult woman who had mild COVID-19 (a few samples of this study predate the infection). Cell type and time point are not known. V gene TRBV10-3 combines with J gene TRBJ2-5, with D possibly matching TRBD1 (6 bases). Sequencing input: PBMCs or a T cell subset sorted from them (not recorded which). In nucleotides, the CDR3 is TGTGCCATCAGTGAGTCGTCAGGGGCCAGACAAGAGACCCAGTACTTC. It encodes CAISESSGARQETQYF.